This T cell receptor beta chain was obtained from a study of beta chain features in type 1 diabetes. In the study overall: There was similarity between patients and healthy donors in age, gender and cell yields. Study-level results: Among patients, naive, central memory and Treg TCRB repertoires appeared more similar than among healthy donors. Type 1 diabetes patients showed a moderate but significant shortening of TCRB CDR3s in all four CD4+ subsets.

The authors reverse transcribed all of the isolated RNA, so sequencing captured expressed TCRB transcripts. Assay: immunoSEQ multiplex PCR; the TCRdb copy retains only in-frame clones and omits some. The sample has 630,000 or so clones, over 12% seen once; the top ten hold approximately 0.042%. This clone was counted a few times. No antigen is known for it. The germline gives CDR1 GTSNPN, CDR2 SVGIG (reference sequence). Trimming stripped 7 bases from V and 1 base from J, with 16 bases between. The CDR3 spans 15 residues. The rearrangement joins TRBV30 to TRBJ2-2; D unclear. Sequences were obtained from naive CD4+ T cells from blood. This TCR came from a man younger than 35 with type 1 diabetes. DNA for the CDR3: TGTGCCTTGGTCGGTGGGCGGCAGAACACCGGGGAGCTGTTTTTT. Protein sequence: CALVGGRQNTGELFF.